Shown below are 24 T cell receptor beta chains from a single sample sequenced in a study of shared clonotypes between healthy human individuals. The data were produced by immunoSEQ multiplex PCR, yet TCRdb's version contains in-frame clones alone and is incomplete. This table has about 1 million clones, around 74% appearing once. Material for sequencing was memory CD4+ T cells sorted from blood. The subset here: CD45RA-negative fraction. These receptors all stem from a young man in good health.

This clone is a singleton in its sample. This chain joins TRBV7-3 and TRBJ2-2, with D uncertain. V was cut by 8 bases and J by 1 base, with 11 bases left in between. The germline CDR1 and CDR2 sequences are SGHTA and FQGTGA. There are 14 residues in the CDR3. DNA for the CDR3: TGTGCCAGCGCAGAATCAGGGAACACCGGGGAGCTGTTTTTT. This sequence encodes CASAESGNTGELFF.

DNA of the CDR3: TGTGCCAGCAGCTCTCGCCGGTACGAGCAGTACTTC. It codes for CASSSRRYEQYF. This chain uses TRBV5-6 with TRBJ2-7, with D hard to call. V was clipped by 3 bases and J by 4 bases, with 8 bases between them. CDR3 size: 12 residues. Germline V CDR1 and CDR2: SGHDT, YYEEEE.

The chain recombines TRBV19 with TRBJ2-7, with 9 bases fitting TRBD1. Germline loops: CDR1 LNHDA, CDR2 SQIVND (reference sequence). V gave up 8 bases and J gave up 5 bases; unmatched junction bases: 7. The CDR3 runs 13 residues. CDR3 coding DNA: TGTGCCAGTGGGGACAGGGATAGAAACGAGCAGTACTTC. Its protein is CASGDRDRNEQYF.

The CDR3 nucleotides are TGTGCCAGCAGGCGTCAGGGAACCCAGGACGAGCAGTACTTC. It encodes CASRRQGTQDEQYF. The gene calls are TRBV6-5 and TRBJ2-7; D may be TRBD1 (5 bases). The CDR3 extends over 14 amino acids. Germline V CDR1 and CDR2: MNHEY, SVGAGI. V lost 6 bases and J 5 bases, leaving 17 bases between the germline ends.

The CDR3, as DNA: TGCGCCAGCCGGTCCCTCTCTGGGGCCAACGTCCTGACTTTC. Amino acid sequence: CASRSLSGANVLTF. The J gene is TRBJ2-6, the V gene TRBV4-1; D call uncertain. The CDR3 has 14 residues. CDR1 is MGHRA and CDR2 is YSYEKL in the germline V gene. Trimming took 8 bases from V and 0 from J, leaving 8 bases between them.

The rearrangement links TRBV10-3 to TRBJ1-1; no clear D gene. This CDR3 spans 13 amino acids. The germline V gene encodes CDR1 ENHRY and CDR2 SYGVKD. V was trimmed by 2 bases and J by 3 bases, leaving 7 bases between them. CDR3 sequence reads: CAISEGRHTEAFF. Written as DNA, the CDR3 is TGTGCCATCAGTGAGGGGAGGCACACTGAAGCTTTCTTT.

V is TRBV7-2 and J is TRBJ2-7, with 10 bases that match TRBD1. J was trimmed by 4 bases and V by 4 bases; bases with no gene match: 4. The CDR3 is 14 residues long. The germline CDR1 and CDR2 sequences are SGHTA and FQGNSA. CDR3 in DNA: TGTGCCAGCAGCTCTCGGGACAGGGGATACGAGCAGTACTTC. It codes for CASSSRDRGYEQYF.

The chain recombines TRBV7-9 with TRBJ2-1; no clear D gene. This CDR3 region has 12 residues. V was clipped by 5 bases and J by 8 bases, with 10 bases between them. CDR1 and CDR2 from the germline V gene are SEHNR and FQNEAQ (reference sequence). The CDR3 is CASSRVVDEQFF. CDR3 sequence (DNA): TGTGCCAGCAGCCGGGTCGTGGATGAGCAGTTCTTC.

V is TRBV5-1 and J is TRBJ2-3; D might be TRBD1 (7 bases). Germline CDR1 and CDR2: SGHRS and YFSETQ. Trimming stripped 4 bases from V and 2 bases from J, with 17 bases between. This CDR3 region has 16 residues. CDR3 protein: CASSVLGGGYTDTQYF. DNA for the CDR3: TGCGCCAGCAGCGTCCTCGGAGGGGGCTACACAGATACGCAGTATTTT. The full variable domain, its missing parts supplied by reference TRBV5-1 and TRBJ2-3, is KAGVTQTPRYLIKTRGQQVTLSCSPISGHRSVSWYQQTPGQGLQFLFEYFSETQRNKGNFPGRFSGRQFSNSRSEMNVSTLELGDSALYLCASSVLGGGYTDTQYFGPGTRLTVL.

V is TRBV14 and J is TRBJ2-2; D is unresolved. The germline V and J ends were trimmed by 4 bases and 6 bases, with 9 bases remaining between them. CDR3 length equals 13 residues. Germline CDR1 reads SGHDN; CDR2 reads FVKESK. The CDR3 DNA sequence: TGTGCCAGCAGCCGGATTGTGGCCGGGGAGCTGTTTTTT. Protein sequence: CASSRIVAGELFF.

The chain employs TRBV2 and TRBJ2-7; TRBD2 matches 14 bases. Germline CDR1 SNHLY, CDR2 FYNNEI. The V and J ends lost 6 bases and 6 bases, in that order; junction bases with no gene match: 4. The CDR3 length is 14 residues. CDR3 sequence (DNA): TGTGCCAGCAGCCCCGGACTAGCGGGAGGCGAGCAGTACTTC. Protein: CASSPGLAGGEQYF.

This clone has only a few counts. This chain connects TRBV2 to TRBJ2-3; TRBD2 matches at 9 bases. V lost 4 bases, J lost 4 bases, and 6 bases stayed unmatched. Germline CDR1 SNHLY, CDR2 FYNNEI. The CDR3 sequence is 15 residues long. The CDR3 nucleotides read TGTGCCAGCAGTGCAGGTAGCGGGAGCGCAGATACGCAGTATTTT. Translated: CASSAGSGSADTQYF.

The chain combines TRBV5-1 with TRBJ2-1, with TRBD2 matching 12 bases. The CDR3 length is 17 residues. Germline values: CDR1 SGHRS, CDR2 YFSETQ. V was clipped by 2 bases and J by 1 base; unmatched bases: 4. CDR3 sequence: CASSFTSGGLSYNEQFF. CDR3 sequence (DNA): TGCGCCAGCAGCTTTACTAGCGGGGGGCTTTCCTACAATGAGCAGTTCTTC. Drawing the rest from reference TRBV5-1 and TRBJ2-1, the complete variable domain is KAGVTQTPRYLIKTRGQQVTLSCSPISGHRSVSWYQQTPGQGLQFLFEYFSETQRNKGNFPGRFSGRQFSNSRSEMNVSTLELGDSALYLCASSFTSGGLSYNEQFFGPGTRLTVL.

A note on this clone: The germline gene is not matched at one end of the junction; a read error may be the cause. The same CDR3 also results from other DNA sequences found in this sample. The rearrangement links TRBV7-2 to TRBJ2-7; 7 bases map to TRBD1. Per the germline V gene, CDR1 is SGHTA and CDR2 is FQGNSA. The CDR3 consists of 14 residues. CDR3 sequence (DNA): TGTGCCAGCAGCCTTTACAGGGGCCCCTACGAACAGTACTTC. Translated: CASSLYRGPYEQYF.

The rearrangement uses TRBV27 and TRBJ2-7; 9 bases line up with TRBD1. In germline, CDR1 is MNHEY, CDR2 SMNVEV (reference sequence). J lost 7 bases, V lost 5 bases, and 9 bases had no gene match. The CDR3 covers 14 residues. CDR3 nucleotides: TGTGCCAGCAGTCCCCGGGACAGGGCAAGAGAGCAGTACTTC. Translating it yields CASSPRDRAREQYF.

Only a few counts were recorded for this clone. The J gene is TRBJ1-4, the V gene TRBV5-4; 7 bases are a match to TRBD1. There are 14 residues in the CDR3. Trimming removed 4 bases from V and 5 bases from J; junction bases left unmatched: 5. Germline lookup yields CDR1 SGHNT and CDR2 YYREEE (reference sequence). The CDR3 DNA sequence: TGTGCCAGCAGCCAGGGGGGACAGAATGAAAAACTGTTTTTT. Translated: CASSQGGQNEKLFF.

Worth noting for this clone: This sample includes further DNA sequences coding for the same CDR3. This rearrangement joins TRBV27 to TRBJ2-5; the D call may be TRBD1 or TRBD2 (6 bases each). Looked up from germline, CDR1 is MNHEY and CDR2 is SMNVEV (reference sequence). V was shortened by 2 bases and J by 4 bases, with 11 bases between the two germline ends. The CDR3 totals 14 residues. The CDR3: CASSLRRGAETQYF. As DNA, the CDR3 is TGTGCCAGCAGTTTAAGGAGGGGGGCAGAGACCCAGTACTTC.

This clone has just a few counts. The chain employs TRBV5-6 and TRBJ1-3, with 10 bases lining up with TRBD1. The CDR3 sequence is 19 residues long. The V segment lost 1 base and the J segment 1 base; nucleotides outside the gene matches: 11. Germline V lookup: CDR1 SGHDT, CDR2 YYEEEE. The CDR3: CASSLSGDRGFRSGNTIYF. The CDR3 coding sequence is TGTGCCAGCAGCTTGAGCGGGGACAGGGGATTCAGATCTGGAAACACCATATATTTT. Variable domain in full (rest from reference TRBV5-6 and TRBJ1-3): DAGVTQSPTHLIKTRGQQVTLRCSPKSGHDTVSWYQQALGQGPQFIFQYYEEEERQRGNFPDRFSGHQFPNYSSELNVNALLLGDSALYLCASSLSGDRGFRSGNTIYFGEGSWLTVV.

This chain links TRBV7-2 with TRBJ1-2; TRBD1 might be the D (5 bases). V lost 1 base and J lost 5, with 11 bases in between. The CDR3 runs to 14 residues. Germline CDR1 SGHTA, CDR2 FQGNSA. DNA for the CDR3: TGTGCCAGCAGCTTAGACAGGTCCGCGTATGGCTACACCTTC. It is translated as CASSLDRSAYGYTF.

This sequence joins TRBV11-2 and TRBJ1-2, with a weak D call TRBD1 (5 bases). With 7 bases removed from V and 0 bases from J, the gap between germline ends came to 12 bases. This CDR3 has 14 amino acids. Germline V gene data show CDR1 as SGHAT and CDR2 as FQNNGV. The CDR3 here is CASTSGLTNYGYTF. CDR3 bases: TGTGCCAGCACCTCGGGACTCACTAACTATGGCTACACCTTC.

The chain couples TRBV5-1 to TRBJ1-4; tentative D call: TRBD1 (5 bases). Looked up from germline, CDR1 is SGHRS and CDR2 is YFSETQ. The V gene lost 4 bases and the J gene lost 0 bases, with 13 bases spanning the gap. This CDR3 contains 16 residues. CDR3 sequence (DNA): TGCGCCAGCAGCCCGGGACGAGCTGCAACTAATGAAAAACTGTTTTTT. Protein sequence: CASSPGRAATNEKLFF.

The CDR3 DNA reads TGTGCCAGTAACCCAGGGGGTGGTGGCGGGGAGCTGTTTTTT. Encoded protein: CASNPGGGGGELFF. V usage is TRBV19 and J usage is TRBJ2-2; 7 bases map to TRBD1. Germline CDR1 and CDR2: LNHDA and SQIVND (reference sequence). V lost 7 bases to trimming and J lost 7 bases; unmatched junction nucleotides: 9. This CDR3 is built from 14 residues. The entire variable domain, with the rest obtained from reference TRBV19 and TRBJ2-2, is as follows: DGGITQSPKYLFRKEGQNVTLSCEQNLNHDAMYWYRQDPGQGLRLIYYSQIVNDFQKGDIAEGYSVSREKKESFPLTVTSAQKNPTAFYLCASNPGGGGGELFFGEGSRLTVL.

This sequence joins TRBV7-2 and TRBJ1-1, with 8 nucleotides matching TRBD1. J gave up 0 bases and V 5 bases, and 5 bases lay outside the gene matches. From germline, CDR1 is SGHTA and CDR2 FQGNSA. This CDR3 has 15 residues. CDR3 bases: TGTGCCAGCAGCACCCAGGGGGCGGTGAACACTGAAGCTTTCTTT. It translates to CASSTQGAVNTEAFF.

The chain carries TRBV29-1 and TRBJ2-7; D is undetermined. CDR3 size: 11 residues. V gave up 2 bases and J gave up 3 bases, with 5 bases separating them. Germline CDR1 is SQVTM and CDR2 is ANQGSEA. The CDR3 reads CSVEYSYEQYF. The DNA of the CDR3 is TGCAGCGTTGAATACAGCTACGAGCAGTACTTC.